This T cell receptor beta chain derives from a study of T cells in Graves' hyperthyroidism and ophthalmopathy. Study-wide results and caveats: Ophthalmopathy onset followed model prediction by a median approximately 7 months.

Amplification of TCR beta CDR3 regions was performed using RNA transcripts as template. Initially, a first-round RT-PCR of the TCR CDR3 employed the HTBI primer set. TCRdb re-derived calls from the multiplex PCR reads in MiXCR, one entry per CDR3 protein. Of about 290,000 distinct CDR3 sequences listed, roughly 14% are singletons. The CDR3 runs 11 residues. V lost 8 bases to trimming and J lost 8 bases, with 9 bases between them. CDR1 is MNHEY and CDR2 is SVGEGT in the germline V gene. At first hyperthyroidism diagnosis, before any ophthalmopathy symptoms, the blood sample was collected. The authors took PBMCs from 7.5 to 10 ml fresh peripheral blood. This clonotype was seen repeatedly, ten times or more. Antigen: not known.

The receptor was derived from a woman in her 30s with Graves' hyperthyroidism that later progressed to Graves' ophthalmopathy. Sequencing input: blood. This chain connects TRBV6-2 or TRBV6-3 to TRBJ2-2; D is unclear. CDR3 amino acids: CASREEGELFF. The CDR3 region has the DNA TGTGCCAGCCGAGAGGAGGGGGAGCTGTTTTTT.